This TCR beta chain stems from a study of graft-versus-host responses after intestinal transplantation. The overall study: Among the recipients, transplants were multivisceral, liver-intestinal, or isolated intestinal.

Points from the study as a whole: Some GvH clones appeared in ileal mucosa or blood before recipient bone marrow. Across patients carrying graft-donor T cell macrochimerism, allografts held high graft-versus-host to host-versus-graft clonal ratios.

The CDR3 is 15 amino acids. V gave up 8 bases and J gave up 3 bases; unmatched junction bases: 9. CDR1 and CDR2 from the germline V gene are MDHEN and SYDVKM. As concerns this clone: Its antigen is not identified.

Sequenced by immunoSEQ multiplex PCR; TCRdb stores in-frame clones only, minus some. The repertoire has some 82,000 clones, around 86% of them found once; the top ten carry 8%. This specimen consisted of unstimulated CD8+ T cells sorted from spleen or lymph node cells, obtained before transplant. This chain joins TRBV28 and TRBJ2-1, with TRBD1 matching over 8 bases. The clonotype comes from a human donor who was the organ donor for an intestinal transplant. The CDR3 DNA reads TGTGCCAGCGGAGTAGGGACAGGTCTCTACAATGAGCAGTTCTTC. It yields the protein CASGVGTGLYNEQFF.